A single sample gave rise to the 27 T cell receptor beta chains below, sequenced in a study of blood T cell repertoires in COVID-19. Profiling relied on immunoSEQ multiplex PCR, and the TCRdb table lists in-frame clones only, not all of them. The repertoire holds roughly 41,000 clones, with approximately 86% as singletons. The sample taken for sequencing was peripheral blood. The source of these receptors is a man over 45 with active COVID-19.

The CDR3 sequence is CASSYSMAGGETQYF. The CDR3 DNA sequence: TGTGCCAGCAGTTACTCGATGGCAGGAGGGGAGACCCAGTACTTC. The V and J genes are TRBV6-6 and TRBJ2-5; D is perhaps TRBD2 (6 bases). The CDR3 consists of 15 residues. The V gene's germline CDR1 is MNHNY and CDR2 SVGAGI (reference sequence). Between the trimmed V and J ends, which lost 0 bases and 5 bases, there was a span of 13 bases.

CDR3 DNA: TGTGCCAGTAGTATCCCCTTTGAAAAACTGTTTTTT. It encodes CASSIPFEKLFF. The J gene is TRBJ1-4, the V gene TRBV19; D not certain. The V gene lost 3 bases and the J gene lost 7 bases, with 6 bases spanning the gap. Germline values: CDR1 LNHDA, CDR2 SQIVND (reference sequence). This CDR3 has 12 residues.

The gene calls are TRBV4-2 and TRBJ2-1; 14 bases agree with TRBD2. This CDR3 is built from 15 residues. Germline-derived CDR1 and CDR2 are LGHNA and YNFKEQ. V shed 4 bases, J shed 8 bases, and the junction held 4 bases outside the gene matches. The CDR3 spells CASSRRLAGGDEQFF. Here the CDR3 DNA reads TGTGCCAGCAGCCGACGACTAGCGGGGGGGGATGAGCAGTTCTTC.

The chain combines TRBV3-1 (or the pseudogene TRBV3-2) with TRBJ1-4; TRBD1 agrees at 7 bases. The CDR3 runs 15 residues. In germline, CDR1 is LGHDT, CDR2 YNNKEL (reference sequence). V was pared by 5 bases and J by 4 bases, with 7 bases of the junction left unmatched. The CDR3 DNA reads TGTGCCAGCAGCAAGCGGACAGGAGGTAATGAAAAACTGTTTTTT. Translation: CASSKRTGGNEKLFF.

The gene calls are TRBV6-6 and TRBJ2-7; 7 bases are a match to TRBD1. Trimming took 4 bases from V and 3 from J; bases not matched to a gene: 6. The CDR3 is made up of 14 amino acids. The germline CDR1 and CDR2 sequences are MNHNY and SVGAGI (reference sequence). The CDR3: CASSSGGRGYEQYF. The DNA of the CDR3 is TGTGCCAGCAGTTCAGGGGGAAGAGGCTACGAGCAGTACTTC.

Details on this clone: Because it lacks the conserved phenylalanine or tryptophan at the end, this CDR3 is likely a read error. The limits of the CDR3 on the DNA are not certain, so only TCRdb's listed CDR3 is given. The V gene is TRBV28, the J gene TRBJ1-4; no DNA check was done on the table's D call, TRBD1. The CDR3 length is 10 residues, termini included. Looked up from germline, CDR1 is MDHEN and CDR2 is SYDVKM. CDR3 protein: CASEGQTFEY.

This clone has only one observation. The gene calls are TRBV3-1 (or the pseudogene TRBV3-2) and TRBJ2-6, with TRBD1 matching over 9 bases. Germline V lookup: CDR1 LGHDT, CDR2 YNNKEL (reference sequence). CDR3 length: 15 amino acids. V was pared by 4 bases and J by 5 bases, with 3 bases of the junction left unmatched. The DNA of the CDR3 is TGTGCCAGCAGCCCCGGGACAGGGAGGGCCAACGTCCTGACTTTC. Its translation is CASSPGTGRANVLTF.

The chain recombines TRBV10-1 with TRBJ2-1; D unresolved. The length of the CDR3 is 12 residues. V dropped 2 bases and J dropped 11 bases, with 10 bases sitting between them. The germline V gene encodes CDR1 WNHNN and CDR2 SYGVQD (reference sequence). CDR3 amino acids: CASSEESLQQFF. CDR3 sequence (DNA): TGCGCCAGCAGTGAGGAGAGTCTTCAGCAGTTCTTC.

J is TRBJ1-6 and V is TRBV18; weak D call: TRBD1 (5 bases). V lost 2 bases and J lost 7, with 12 bases in between. The CDR3 is made up of 15 amino acids. Per germline, CDR1 KGHSH and CDR2 LQKENI. The CDR3 DNA follows: TGTGCCAGCTCACCAGTCCAGGGAGGGAATTCACCCCTCCACTTT. Translating gives CASSPVQGGNSPLHF.

The CDR3 DNA reads as TGCGCCAGCAGCTTGGGGACAGGGGGTACTGGAAACACCATATATTTT. Encoded protein: CASSLGTGGTGNTIYF. The chain joins TRBV5-1 to TRBJ1-3, with 10 nucleotides matching TRBD1. Unmatched junction bases numbered 2, after V lost 0 bases and J lost 2 bases. Germline V gene data show CDR1 as SGHRS and CDR2 as YFSETQ. This CDR3 has 16 amino acids.

This clone was recorded only once. DNA of the CDR3: TGTGCCACCAGTTTAGAGGCACCGAACACTGAAGCTTTCTTT. It yields the protein CATSLEAPNTEAFF. J is TRBJ1-1 and V is TRBV24-1; D is unresolved. Looked up from germline, CDR1 is KGHDR and CDR2 is SFDVKD. Deletions cut 6 bases from V and 1 base from J, with 11 bases between. This CDR3 region has 14 residues.

The chain carries TRBV7-2 and TRBJ2-3; 10 positions agree with TRBD2. The ends lost 6 bases at V and 5 bases at J; junction bases unmatched: 8. The CDR3 totals 15 residues. Germline V lookup: CDR1 SGHTA, CDR2 FQGNSA. CDR3 sequence: CASRSAGGSGDTQYF. As DNA, the CDR3 is TGTGCCAGCAGGTCAGCGGGGGGGTCCGGAGATACGCAGTATTTT.

The chain employs TRBV18 and TRBJ2-3; D possibly corresponds to TRBD1 (5 bases). The V end was cut by 4 bases, the J end by 5 bases, with 19 bases between. The CDR3 runs 16 residues. CDR1 KGHSH and CDR2 LQKENI come from the germline V gene. The CDR3 nucleotides read TGTGCCAGCTCACTCGACAGCCCCGTACTCCAAGATACGCAGTATTTT. This gives the protein CASSLDSPVLQDTQYF.

This clone has only one observation. The chain combines TRBV11-3 with TRBJ1-1; 7 nucleotides agree with TRBD1. The CDR3 totals 14 residues. Unmatched junction bases numbered 4, after V lost 5 bases and J lost 1 base. Looked up from germline, CDR1 is SGHNT and CDR2 is YENEEA. The CDR3 DNA sequence: TGTGCCAGCAGCGCCAGGGGGGAGAACACTGAAGCTTTCTTT. This gives the protein CASSARGENTEAFF.

The gene calls are TRBV5-6 and TRBJ1-4; D gene ambiguous. The CDR3 has 18 amino acids. Germline V gene sequence: CDR1 SGHDT, CDR2 YYEEEE. Trimming stripped 4 bases from V and 5 bases from J, with 24 bases between. CDR3 loop: CASSEIGARLGINEKLFF. In DNA, the CDR3 is TGTGCCAGCAGCGAGATTGGAGCACGTCTCGGGATCAATGAAAAACTGTTTTTT.

As to this clone: The junction and the germline gene differ at one end; a read error may be behind it. This chain uses TRBV6-5 with TRBJ2-5; D possibly corresponds to TRBD2 (5 bases). Germline CDR1 MNHEY, CDR2 SVGAGI. This CDR3 spans 15 amino acids. The CDR3 reads CASTYPRTGQETQYF. The CDR3 DNA sequence: TGTGCCAGCACTTACCCGAGGACGGGACAAGAGACCCAGTACTTC.

The chain couples TRBV7-2 to TRBJ2-5; 11 bases agree with TRBD2. Germline loops: CDR1 SGHTA, CDR2 FQGNSA. The CDR3 spans 17 residues. The V gene end was trimmed by 3 bases and the J gene end by 1 base; junction bases not matched to a gene: 7. This CDR3 reads CASSFLILAGGQETQYF. The CDR3, as DNA: TGTGCCAGCAGCTTCTTGATCCTAGCGGGGGGCCAAGAGACCCAGTACTTC.

The V gene is TRBV27, the J gene TRBJ2-2; possible D gene TRBD1, 6 bases. Per germline, CDR1 MNHEY and CDR2 SMNVEV (reference sequence). The CDR3 spans 14 residues. The ends were cut back, 8 bases at V and 3 bases at J, with 13 bases in the middle. Here the CDR3 reads CASPRTAHTGELFF. The CDR3 DNA reads as TGTGCCAGCCCACGGACAGCCCACACCGGGGAGCTGTTTTTT.

Comments on this clone: The junction shows a germline mismatch at one end, possibly a read error. The J gene is TRBJ2-5, the V gene TRBV6-1; 7 bases agree with TRBD1. The length of the CDR3 is 15 residues. Per the germline V gene, CDR1 is MNHNS and CDR2 is SASEGT. For the CDR3, the DNA is TGTGCCAGCACTGAAATGGCAGGGGGACAAGAGACCCAGTACTTC. Protein sequence: CASTEMAGGQETQYF.

This clone was seen once. CDR3 sequence reads: CASSPGQGATGNTIYF. The DNA for the CDR3 is TGTGCCAGCAGCCCGGGACAGGGGGCGACTGGAAACACCATATATTTT. The chain is built from TRBV11-2 and TRBJ1-3; 12 bases align to TRBD1. There are 16 residues in the CDR3. J gave up 2 bases and V 5 bases, and 4 bases lay outside the gene matches. Germline V gene sequence: CDR1 SGHAT, CDR2 FQNNGV.

The chain is built from TRBV7-6 and TRBJ1-1; D is ambiguous. Deletions cut 5 bases from V and 2 bases from J, with 15 bases between. Germline lookup yields CDR1 SGHVS and CDR2 FNYEAQ. The CDR3 is made up of 15 amino acids. CDR3 nucleotides: TGTGCCAGCAGCCCTGGTGTAGGACTCAACACTGAAGCTTTCTTT. Protein product: CASSPGVGLNTEAFF.

The chain uses TRBV7-9 and TRBJ1-2; 8 bases map to TRBD1. The trim removed 4 bases at V and 9 bases at J, leaving 4 bases unmatched. Germline V gene sequence: CDR1 SEHNR, CDR2 FQNEAQ (reference sequence). The CDR3 is 12 amino acids. The CDR3 loop reads CASSSQGASYTF. The CDR3 region has the DNA TGTGCCAGCAGCTCCCAGGGGGCCAGCTACACCTTC.

The chain recombines TRBV27 with TRBJ2-3; 8 positions match TRBD2. J lost 1 base, V lost 5 bases, and 8 bases had no gene match. This CDR3 is built from 16 residues. Germline V gene lookup returns CDR1 MNHEY and CDR2 SMNVEV (reference sequence). The CDR3 here is CASSQLADIRTDTQYF. The CDR3, as DNA: TGTGCCAGCAGTCAACTAGCGGATATACGCACAGATACGCAGTATTTT.

The V and J genes are TRBV4-1 and TRBJ1-1; 7 bases align to TRBD1. With V trimmed by 1 base and J by 2 bases, 10 bases remained unmatched. The CDR3 has 17 amino acids. The germline CDR1 and CDR2 sequences are MGHRA and YSYEKL. The CDR3 DNA sequence: TGCGCCAGCAGCCAAGGCCACCGACAGGGAAGAAACACTGAAGCTTTCTTT. It specifies CASSQGHRQGRNTEAFF.

The genes are TRBV12-3 or TRBV12-4 and TRBJ2-7, with D possibly TRBD1 on 5 matching bases. This CDR3 has 12 amino acids. Trimming stripped 3 bases from V and 5 bases from J, with 8 bases between. This CDR3 reads CASSFGHNEQYF. The DNA of the CDR3 is TGTGCCAGCAGTTTCGGACACAACGAGCAGTACTTC.

This rearrangement joins TRBV29-1 to TRBJ1-3; weak D call: TRBD1 (6 bases). The CDR3 consists of 14 residues. The germline CDR1 and CDR2 sequences are SQVTM and ANQGSEA. The V end was cut by 4 bases, the J end by 2 bases, with 12 bases between. The CDR3 DNA sequence: TGCAGCGTTGTGAACAGGGCCACTGGAAACACCATATATTTT. This codes for CSVVNRATGNTIYF.

V gene TRBV6-5 combines with J gene TRBJ2-3, with D tentatively TRBD2 (6 bases). Trimming pared 6 bases from V and 1 base from J, leaving 8 bases between. This CDR3 contains 13 residues. Looked up from germline, CDR1 is MNHEY and CDR2 is SVGAGI. CDR3 nucleotide sequence: TGTGCCAGCAGCCCGGGGGGCACAGATACGCAGTATTTT. This sequence encodes CASSPGGTDTQYF.